The rows below give T cell receptor beta chains drawn from one sample of a study of blood T cell repertoires in COVID-19. Method: immunoSEQ multiplex PCR; TCRdb's copy keeps in-frame clones and lacks some. The sample records 120,000 to 150,000 clones, around 87% being singletons. The sample consisted of PBMCs or T cells enriched from blood (not recorded which). Receptors originate from a woman aged 30 to 39 with acute COVID-19. CDR3s include the opening cysteine and the closing phenylalanine or tryptophan. Fields, in order: CDR3 DNA, CDR3 protein, V gene, J gene, clone size, CDR3 length, D gene. A D gene is named only where the DNA matches it firmly. Size tells how often a clone was seen (once, few, many) or the class of an expanded clone, and some rows leave it out.

TGTGCCAGCAGCCGTCCGGGTGCGGGGGAGCAGTACTTC	CASSRPGAGEQYF	TRBV14	TRBJ2-7	once	13	-
TGTGCCAGCAGCTCCTTGGGAGGCGCGGGCACTGAAGCTTTCTTT	CASSSLGGAGTEAFF	TRBV7-9	TRBJ1-1	once	15	-
TGTGCCAGCAGTGATCCCAGCGGGAGCGATACGCAGTATTTT	CASSDPSGSDTQYF	TRBV2	TRBJ2-3	-	14	TRBD2
TGTGCCAGCGGCTGGGGGGGGCTAGTGTTGGCGGATAATTCACCCCTCCACTTT	CASGWGGLVLADNSPLHF	TRBV27	TRBJ1-6	-	18	-
TGTGCCAGCAGGGGGGGGACTATAATCTCCTACGAGCAGTACTTC	CASRGGTIISYEQYF	TRBV28	TRBJ2-7	-	15	TRBD2
TGTGCCAGCAGCTTTCTAGGACAGGGGACTACAGATACGCAGTATTTT	CASSFLGQGTTDTQYF	TRBV7-9	TRBJ2-3	-	16	TRBD1
TGTGCCAGCAGCTTGGGACTAGCGGGGGAGGAGACCCAGTACTTC	CASSLGLAGEETQYF	TRBV5-6	TRBJ2-5	-	15	TRBD2
TGTGCCAGCAGCTGGCCGGATCGGACAGGGGATTACGAGCAGTACTTC	CASSWPDRTGDYEQYF	TRBV7-9	TRBJ2-7	-	16	TRBD1
TGTGCCAGCAGTCGGCTAGCGGGGGACCAAGAGACCCAGTACTTC	CASSRLAGDQETQYF	TRBV28	TRBJ2-5	-	15	TRBD2
TGTGCCAGCAGGTGGGCCGGGGGAAACACTGAAGCTTTCTTT	CASRWAGGNTEAFF	TRBV7-9	TRBJ1-1	-	14	-
TGCAGCTACGACGATATGCACCGGGGGGTTAACTATGGCTACACCTTC	CSYDDMHRGVNYGYTF	TRBV29-1	TRBJ1-2	-	16	-
TGTGCCAGCAGTGAAGAGTCGGGACAGTACAATCAGCCCCAGCATTTT	CASSEESGQYNQPQHF	TRBV2	TRBJ1-5	-	16	TRBD1
TGTGCCTGGAGTTCCCTTTTCCCTGGAAACACCATATATTTT	CAWSSLFPGNTIYF	TRBV30	TRBJ1-3	-	14	-
TGTGCCTGGAGTGGACAGGTCGCCAATCAGCCCCAGCATTTT	CAWSGQVANQPQHF	TRBV30	TRBJ1-5	-	14	-
TGTGCCAGCAGCACTCGGGACAGGGCGAACACAGATACGCAGTATTTT	CASSTRDRANTDTQYF	TRBV5-6	TRBJ2-3	-	16	TRBD1
TGTGCCAGCTCACCGGACAGGAACACCGGGGAGCTGTTTTTT	CASSPDRNTGELFF	TRBV18	TRBJ2-2	once	14	-